This entry describes one T cell receptor (beta chain). Just one base apart from a much larger clone, this may be a read error. As the CDR3 is not closed by the conserved phenylalanine or tryptophan, this likely results from a read error. This CDR3 has 14 amino acids. Trimming cost V 6 bases and J 8 bases; bases outside gene matches: 9. CDR1 is MNHEY, CDR2 SVGAGI, per germline. No cell sorting was done before RNA was extracted from the tissue. TCRbeta libraries were built with three rounds of nested PCR, modified from ARM-PCR. MiXCR, run by TCRdb on the multiplex PCR reads, gives a single entry per CDR3 protein. The repertoire includes 120,000 or so distinct CDR3 sequences, 60% to 70% of them detected once, and around 13% sits in the top ten. This sample is part of a study of tumor and adjacent non-tumor tissue in lung cancer. Overall study context: There were 11 to 12 adenocarcinoma, 2 squamous cell carcinoma and 1 small cell lung cancer cases.

This sequence originates from a young man with non-small cell lung cancer. Sequenced: lung tumor tissue. This chain uses TRBV6-5 with TRBJ1-3; 8 nucleotides match TRBD1. CDR3 region: CASRTGGLTDTIYL. The CDR3 DNA follows: TGTGCCAGCAGAACAGGGGGTTTAACAGACACCATATATTTA.